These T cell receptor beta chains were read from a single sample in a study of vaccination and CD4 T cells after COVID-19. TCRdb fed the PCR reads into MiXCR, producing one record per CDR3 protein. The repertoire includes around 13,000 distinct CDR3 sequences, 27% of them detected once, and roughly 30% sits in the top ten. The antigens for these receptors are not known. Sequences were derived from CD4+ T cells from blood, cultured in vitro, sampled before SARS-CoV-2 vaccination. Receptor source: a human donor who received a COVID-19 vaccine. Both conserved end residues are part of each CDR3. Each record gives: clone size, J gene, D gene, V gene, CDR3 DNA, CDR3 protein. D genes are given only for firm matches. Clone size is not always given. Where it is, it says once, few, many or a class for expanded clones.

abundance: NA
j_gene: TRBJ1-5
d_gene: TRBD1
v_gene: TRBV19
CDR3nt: TGTGCCAGTAGGGGACAGGGGGCGATTTACTTCCAGCCCCAGCATTTT
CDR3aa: CASRGQGAIYFQPQHF

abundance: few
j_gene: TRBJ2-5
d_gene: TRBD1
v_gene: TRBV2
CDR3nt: TGTGCCAGCAGCGCCGTTGACAGGGAAGAGACCCAGTACTTC
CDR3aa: CASSAVDREETQYF

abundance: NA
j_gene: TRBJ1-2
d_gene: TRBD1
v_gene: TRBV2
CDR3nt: TGTGCCAGCAGCCAGGGGGCGGAAGGCTACACCTTC
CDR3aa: CASSQGAEGYTF

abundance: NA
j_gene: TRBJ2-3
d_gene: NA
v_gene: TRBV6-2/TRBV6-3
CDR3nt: TGTGCCAGCAGTTCTCATTGGGATAGCGGCACAGATACGCAGTATTTT
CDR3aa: CASSSHWDSGTDTQYF

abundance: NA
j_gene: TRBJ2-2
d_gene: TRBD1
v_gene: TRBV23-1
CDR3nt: TGCGCCAGCAGTCATTTCGACAGGGCTCATGCGAACACCGGGGAGCTGTTTTTT
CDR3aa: CASSHFDRAHANTGELFF

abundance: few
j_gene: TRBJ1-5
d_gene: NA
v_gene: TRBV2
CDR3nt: TGTGCCAGCAGTGCCCTGGGACTAAATAGCAATCAGCCCCAGCATTTT
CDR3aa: CASSALGLNSNQPQHF

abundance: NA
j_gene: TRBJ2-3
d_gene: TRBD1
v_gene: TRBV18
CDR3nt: TGTGCCAGCTCAAGAAACGAGGGGGCGGAAGATACGCAGTATTTT
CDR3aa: CASSRNEGAEDTQYF

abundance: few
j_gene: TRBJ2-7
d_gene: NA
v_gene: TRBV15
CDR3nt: TGTGCCACCAGCAGAGAAGGGGGAAGCATCCACGAGCAGTACTTC
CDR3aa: CATSREGGSIHEQYF

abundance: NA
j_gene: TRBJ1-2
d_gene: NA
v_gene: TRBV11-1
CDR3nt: TGTGCCAGCAGCTTGTCGGTTGTCTATGGCTACACCTTC
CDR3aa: CASSLSVVYGYTF

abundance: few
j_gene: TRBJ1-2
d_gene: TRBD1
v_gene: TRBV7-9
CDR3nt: TGTGCCAGCAGCTCGGAGACAGGGTGGGGTAACTATGGCTACACCTTC
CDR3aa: CASSSETGWGNYGYTF

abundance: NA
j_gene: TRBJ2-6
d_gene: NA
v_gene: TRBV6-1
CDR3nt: TGTGCCAGCCGCCGGGGCCAGGGGTCTGGGGCCAACGTCCTGACTTTC
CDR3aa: CASRRGQGSGANVLTF

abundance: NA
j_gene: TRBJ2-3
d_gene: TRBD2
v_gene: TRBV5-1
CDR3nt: TGCGCCAGCAGCGGACTAGCGGGGGCTAGCACAGATACGCAGTATTTT
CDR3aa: CASSGLAGASTDTQYF

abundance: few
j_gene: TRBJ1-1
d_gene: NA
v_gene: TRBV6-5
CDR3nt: TGTGCCAGCAGTTACGCGGGGCCGAACACTGAAGCTTTCTTT
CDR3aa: CASSYAGPNTEAFF

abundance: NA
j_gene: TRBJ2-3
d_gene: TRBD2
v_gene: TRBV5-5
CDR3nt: TGTGCCAGCAGCCTAGAACTAGCGGGGGCCCCTGCGCAGTATTTT
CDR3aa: CASSLELAGAPAQYF

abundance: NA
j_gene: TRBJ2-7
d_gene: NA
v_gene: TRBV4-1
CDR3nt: TGCGCCAGCAGCCAAAATCTTCCGGGACGGAACTACGAGCAGTACTTC
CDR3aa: CASSQNLPGRNYEQYF

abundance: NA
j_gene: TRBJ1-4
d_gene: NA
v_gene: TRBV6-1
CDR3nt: TGTGCCAGCAGTGACCCGGGGGGCTATAATGAAAAACTGTTTTTT
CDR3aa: CASSDPGGYNEKLFF

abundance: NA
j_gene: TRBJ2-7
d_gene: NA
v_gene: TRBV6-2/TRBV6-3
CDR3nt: TGTGCCAGCAGTCCGTACGGCCTTCGAGGAGAGCAGTACTTC
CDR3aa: CASSPYGLRGEQYF

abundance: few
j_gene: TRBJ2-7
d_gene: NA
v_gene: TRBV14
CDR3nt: TGTGCCAGCAGCCAAGGGGCGGGTAGTTCCTACGAGCAGTACTTC
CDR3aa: CASSQGAGSSYEQYF

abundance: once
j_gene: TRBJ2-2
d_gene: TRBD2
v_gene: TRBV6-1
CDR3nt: TGTGCCAGCAGCCCCGCGGGGGGCGAGGACACCGGGGAGCTGTTTTTT
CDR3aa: CASSPAGGEDTGELFF

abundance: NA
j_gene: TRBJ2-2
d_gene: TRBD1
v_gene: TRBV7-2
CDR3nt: TGTGCCAGCAGCTTACTTGCGAGGGGGCCGTGGTACACCGGGGAGCTGTTTTTT
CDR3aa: CASSLLARGPWYTGELFF

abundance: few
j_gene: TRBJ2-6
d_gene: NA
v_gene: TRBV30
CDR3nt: TGTGCCTGGACGGATTGGGTCCCTATGGGGGCCAACGTCCTGACTTTC
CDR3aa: CAWTDWVPMGANVLTF

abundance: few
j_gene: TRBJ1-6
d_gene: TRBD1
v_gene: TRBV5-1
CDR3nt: TGCGCCAGCAGCCCGGACAGGGGAAATTCACCCCTCCACTTT
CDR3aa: CASSPDRGNSPLHF

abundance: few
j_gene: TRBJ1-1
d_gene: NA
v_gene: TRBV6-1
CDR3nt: TGTGCCAGCAGTCAACCAAATAGGAACACTGAAGCTTTCTTT
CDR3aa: CASSQPNRNTEAFF

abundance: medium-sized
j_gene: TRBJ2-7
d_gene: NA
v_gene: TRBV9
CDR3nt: TGTGCCAGCAGCGTAGGGTCAGGTGGGGTCCCCTACGAGCAGTACTTC
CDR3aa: CASSVGSGGVPYEQYF